Listed here is a single T cell receptor beta chain. Other DNA sequences in the same sample also yield this CDR3. This sample stems from a study of T cell changes during pregnancy in multiple sclerosis. CDR3 size: 13 residues. Losses at the gene ends were 8 bases for V and 1 base for J; bases not matched to a gene: 4. Per the germline V gene, CDR1 is SNHLY and CDR2 is FYNNEI. Produced via immunoSEQ multiplex PCR; TCRdb's table is partial and in-frame only. The sample records fewer than 95,000 clones, 85% to 95% being singletons. This chain links TRBV2 with TRBJ1-1; TRBD1 agrees at 7 bases. Specimen: peripheral blood, collected in the first trimester of pregnancy. The clonotype was recovered from a female donor with multiple sclerosis, enrolled in a pregnancy study. The CDR3, as DNA: TGTGCCAGCCGCGGACAGGAGAACACTGAAGCTTTCTTT. This encodes CASRGQENTEAFF.